This TCR beta chain was retrieved from a study of a mutant IDH1 vaccine in newly diagnosed glioma. Study-level findings and limits: Pseudoprogression showed no apparent link to changes in top peripheral T cell clonotypes.

Notes on this clone: The antigen is unknown.

Regarding time point: week 11, during vaccination. Vaccination comprised doses that each held 300 ug of mutant IDH1 20-mer peptide, plus topical imiquimod. Sequencing was performed with immunoSEQ multiplex PCR; in TCRdb, only in-frame clones are kept and a portion is missing. Of roughly 70,000 clones listed, approximately 88% are singletons. V was pared by 7 bases and J by 3 bases, with 15 bases between. Germline lookup yields CDR1 MDHEN and CDR2 SYDVKM. The CDR3 runs 15 residues. This receptor was taken from a woman between 50 and 59 years old with glioma. The chain recombines TRBV28 with TRBJ2-2, with D perhaps TRBD1 or TRBD2 (5 bases each). Sequencing used PBMCs, obtained from a glioma patient whose treatment included an IDH1 peptide vaccine. DNA of the CDR3: TGTGCCAGCAATTCCGGGACCGCATACACCGGGGAGCTGTTTTTT. It is translated as CASNSGTAYTGELFF.